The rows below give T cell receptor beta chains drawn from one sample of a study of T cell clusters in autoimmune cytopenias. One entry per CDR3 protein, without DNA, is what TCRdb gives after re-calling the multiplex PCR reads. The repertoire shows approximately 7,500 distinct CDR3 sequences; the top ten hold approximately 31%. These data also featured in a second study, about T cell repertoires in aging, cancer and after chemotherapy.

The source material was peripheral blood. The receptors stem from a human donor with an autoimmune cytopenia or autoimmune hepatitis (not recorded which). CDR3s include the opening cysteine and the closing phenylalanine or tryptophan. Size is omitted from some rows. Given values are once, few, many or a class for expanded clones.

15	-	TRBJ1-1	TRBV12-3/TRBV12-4	CASTQGGVRKTEAFF
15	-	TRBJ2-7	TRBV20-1	CSARDGGTGVYEQYF
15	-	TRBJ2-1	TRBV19	CASSPQGSPYNEQFF
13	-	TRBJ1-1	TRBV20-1	CSAREAPNTEAFF
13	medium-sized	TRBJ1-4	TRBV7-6	CASSLVENEKLFF
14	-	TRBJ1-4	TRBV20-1	CSARVGGGGEKLFF
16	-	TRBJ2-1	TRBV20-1	CSARPPRGGPYNEQFF
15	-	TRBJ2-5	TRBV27	CASSFDRGPGETQYF
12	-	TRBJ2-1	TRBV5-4	CASSWTSGGQFF
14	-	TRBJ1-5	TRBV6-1	CASRYIDSNQPQHF
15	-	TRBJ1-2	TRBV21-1	CASSKEATTYYGYTF
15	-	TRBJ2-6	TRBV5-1	CASSAPSSGANVLTF
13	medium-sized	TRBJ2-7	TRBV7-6	CASSERQGWEQYF
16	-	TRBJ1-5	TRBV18	CASSPVAGGRNQPQHF
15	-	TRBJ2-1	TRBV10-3	CAISERREDKGEQFF
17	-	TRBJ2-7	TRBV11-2	CASSLVSTSGGLYEQYF
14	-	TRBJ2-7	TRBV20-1	CSARGGGGSYEQYF
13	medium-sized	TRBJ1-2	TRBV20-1	CTAGPWSTYGYTF
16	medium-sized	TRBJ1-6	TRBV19	CASSLAGTIYNSPLHF
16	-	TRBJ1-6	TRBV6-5	CASSYKSYTYNSPLHF
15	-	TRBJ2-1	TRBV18	CASSSGLAGVGEQFF
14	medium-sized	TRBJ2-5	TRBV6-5	CASSYSRGRLAQYF
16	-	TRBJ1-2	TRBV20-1	CSARDFTGQGRGGYTF
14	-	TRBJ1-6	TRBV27	CASSSNRGSSPLHF
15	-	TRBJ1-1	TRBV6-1	CASSVASSRGTEAFF
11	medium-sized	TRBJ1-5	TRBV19	CASSIGQPQHF
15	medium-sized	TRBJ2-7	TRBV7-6	CASSLGAGAMDEQYF
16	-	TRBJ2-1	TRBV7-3	CASSRRDTATPNEQFF
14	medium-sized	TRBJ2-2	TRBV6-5	CASSPGTHTGELFF
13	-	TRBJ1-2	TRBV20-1	CSAPSPNRGSYTF
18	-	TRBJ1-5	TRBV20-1	CSAKKGARGPYGNQPQHF
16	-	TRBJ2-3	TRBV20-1	CSAPGLAGGYADTQYF
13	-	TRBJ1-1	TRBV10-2	CASSAQGRTEAFF
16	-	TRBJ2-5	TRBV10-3	CAISEKWGEIQETQYF
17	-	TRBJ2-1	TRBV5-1	CASSLGVWGSGGNEQFF
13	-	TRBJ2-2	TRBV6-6	CASSRDYTGELFF
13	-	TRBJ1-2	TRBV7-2	CASSLDENYGYTF
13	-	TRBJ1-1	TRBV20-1	CSARDRGRTEAFF
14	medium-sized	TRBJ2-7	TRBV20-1	CSAPLAGASYEQYF
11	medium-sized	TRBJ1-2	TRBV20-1	CSAREGYGYTF
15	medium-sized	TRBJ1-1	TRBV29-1	CSVPGRSGGNTEAFF
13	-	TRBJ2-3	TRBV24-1	CATSDLITDTQYF
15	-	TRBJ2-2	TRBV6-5	CASNAQGANTGELFF